Detailed here is one TCR beta chain. The antigen this receptor binds is unknown. Qualities for individual bases were not recorded, and no much larger clone is one base off. The immunoSEQ Assay, a bias-controlled multiplex PCR, was used to amplify TCRbeta CDR3 regions from genomic DNA. The study's processing was this. The number of nucleated cells in each sample was estimated from the amplification of reference gene primers within the assay. To quantify the absolute abundance of each unique TCRbeta CDR3 rearrangement, sequence reads were collapsed and filtered. For each sample, productive Simpson clonality was calculated by taking the square root of Simpson's diversity index across productive rearrangements. Imported from immuneACCESS, the table was reduced by TCRdb to in-frame sequences with V and J called. These copies leave out some clones; in studies compared against another copy, an unresolved V gene accounts for under half, and the cause of the remainder is not known. The DNA was the basis for D and trimming; V, J and clone size are from that table. In this sample the table shows about 220,000 clones, roughly 81% of which occur a single time. The ten largest clones take up around 3% of the sample.

The CDR3 measures 12 amino acids from cysteine to phenylalanine. Left in the record is the CDR3 DNA by itself, 36 bases read in frame from the first base. V is reduced by 2 bases and J by 12 bases, leaving a spacing of 14 bases between them. This sample is drawn from a study of blood T cell repertoires in COVID-19 (dated by TCRdb to about 2020). With regard to the full study: Collaborator samples came from the United States, Italy and Spain and covered acute and convalescent phases of COVID-19. The material from the prospective study consisted of cDNA or gDNA derived from T cells, B-cell-depleted T cells, or PBMCs. The dataset comprised deeply sampled blood TCRbeta repertoires from subjects exposed to, actively infected with, or recovered from COVID-19. The repertoires were released in a freely available public database meant as a resource for research on the immune response to SARS-CoV-2. Samples were obtained from the ongoing ImmuneRACE study (first 160 participants) and from about 1,300 subjects provided by 6 global collaborators. The sample metadata nearly always contained a de-identified subject ID, COVID-19 status, age in years and sex. Where HLA class I and class II types were available, the types were taken from metadata supplied by the sample provider, not from assay-based typing. Broader findings and caveats from the paper: How much clinical and demographic metadata was included differed by source and by participant, and the metadata was provided uncurated.

A second Seattle source provided samples from volunteer blood donors who had recovered from COVID-19. Each collaborating institution followed its own protocols to collect whole blood in K2EDTA tubes. For TCRbeta analysis, collaborators shipped samples in one of three forms: frozen whole blood, isolated PBMCs, or DNA extracted from either of those sample types. The chain employs TRBV12-3 or TRBV12-4 and TRBJ2-7; the D gene identity is not certain. The sequence was collected from a man aged 45-60 years who had recovered from COVID-19. Material for sequencing was peripheral blood. The CDR3 amino acid sequence is: CASSLTFWAVYF. The sequenced DNA: TGTGCCAGCAGTTTAACGTTCTGGGCCGTGTACTTC.